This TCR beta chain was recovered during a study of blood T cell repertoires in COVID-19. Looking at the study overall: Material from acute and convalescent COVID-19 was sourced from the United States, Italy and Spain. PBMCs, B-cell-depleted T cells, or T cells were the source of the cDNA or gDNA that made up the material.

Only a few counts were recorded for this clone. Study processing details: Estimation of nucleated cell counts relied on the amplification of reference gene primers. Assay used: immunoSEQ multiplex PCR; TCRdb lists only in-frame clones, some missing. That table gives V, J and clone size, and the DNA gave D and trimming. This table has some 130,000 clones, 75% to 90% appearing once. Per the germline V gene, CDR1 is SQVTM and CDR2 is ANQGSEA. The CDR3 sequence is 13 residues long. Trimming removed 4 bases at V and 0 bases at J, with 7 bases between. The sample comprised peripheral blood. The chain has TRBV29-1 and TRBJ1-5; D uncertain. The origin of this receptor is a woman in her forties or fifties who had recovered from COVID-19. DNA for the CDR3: TGCAGCGTTGCGGGGAATAGCAATCAGCCCCAGCATTTT. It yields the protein CSVAGNSNQPQHF. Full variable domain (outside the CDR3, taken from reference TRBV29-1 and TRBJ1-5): SAVISQKPSRDICQRGTSLTIQCQVDSQVTMMFWYRQQPGQSLTLIATANQGSEATYESGFVIDKFPISRPNLTFSTLTVSNMSPEDSSIYLCSVAGNSNQPQHFGDGTRLSIL.